This TCR beta chain stems from a study of diagnostic markers for celiac disease (dated by TCRdb to 2018 to 2020). Notes on this clonotype: Its antigen has not been determined.

Sequencing took place on an Illumina MiSeq. Each CDR3 protein sequence appears as one entry after TCRdb reprocessed the reads, and no DNA is included. This sample's records show several thousand distinct CDR3 sequences. Together, the top ten hold under 6.5% of the sample. As encoded in the germline V gene, CDR1 is MNHEY while CDR2 is SVGAGI. The CDR3, cysteine through phenylalanine, is 15 amino acids long. Only the protein is on record. Sequencing was performed on either unsorted cells or a sorted T cell fraction (not recorded which). The receptor comes from a human donor. This table probably holds off-target reads from a library built for another chain. This chain joins TRBV6-5 to TRBJ1-1; TCRdb calls TRBD1, which cannot be checked without DNA. CDR3 loop: CASRPTPIGVTEAFF.